One sample yielded the 19 T cell receptor beta chains listed below, sequenced in a study of metastatic and nonmetastatic thyroid tumors. Thyroid surgery took place with no prior treatment in any patient. TCRdb re-clonotyped the PCR reads via MiXCR. The data show about 60,000 clones, 15% to 20% seen once. Sequencing used blood. The origin of the receptors is a male donor with papillary thyroid cancer or a benign thyroid nodule (not recorded which). Some clones in this sample may be carry-over from other donors' samples.

In the case of this clone: The conserved phenylalanine or tryptophan is not found at the CDR3 terminus, so this likely reflects a read error. CDR3 nucleotide sequence: TGTGCCAGCAGCCAAGCCGGGACTATTAAGTACGAGCAGTACATC. It specifies CASSQAGTIKYEQYI. This rearrangement joins TRBV14 to TRBJ2-7, with 7 bases fitting TRBD2. After removal of 1 base from V and 4 bases from J, the junction contained 7 bases not matched to a gene. The CDR3 sequence is 15 residues long. The germline CDR1 and CDR2 sequences are SGHDN and FVKESK.

This chain joins TRBV7-2 and TRBJ2-5; D gene ambiguous. CDR1 SGHTA and CDR2 FQGNSA come from the germline V gene. The CDR3 covers 16 residues. Trimming pared 2 bases from V and 4 bases from J, leaving 17 bases between. CDR3 DNA sequence: TGTGCCAGCAGCTTAAAGACCGTAATCCACCGAGAGACCCAGTACTTC. Protein product: CASSLKTVIHRETQYF.

This clone was seen repeatedly, ten times or more. The rearrangement links TRBV20-1 to TRBJ1-2; TRBD1 might be the D (5 bases). The CDR3 is made up of 15 amino acids. Per germline, CDR1 DFQATT and CDR2 SNEGSKA (reference sequence). Trimming took 5 bases from V and 4 from J, leaving 20 bases between them. The DNA for the CDR3 is TGCAGTGCTTGGGACGTCGAAACGGAAGGCTATGGCTACACCTTC. Translated, it gives CSAWDVETEGYGYTF.

This clone was found many times. This sequence joins TRBV24-1 and TRBJ2-5, with TRBD1 identical over 8 bases. The V segment lost 0 bases and the J segment 4 bases; nucleotides outside the gene matches: 6. Looked up from germline, CDR1 is KGHDR and CDR2 is SFDVKD. The CDR3 consists of 16 residues. CDR3 protein: CATSDLLQGERETQYF. The CDR3 coding sequence is TGTGCCACCAGTGATTTGCTACAGGGGGAGAGAGAGACCCAGTACTTC.

There are a few counts of this clone. J is TRBJ2-7 and V is TRBV25-1; D perhaps matches TRBD1 (5 bases). V lost 5 bases to trimming and J lost 4 bases, with 24 bases between them. This CDR3 has 17 amino acids. From germline, CDR1 is MGHDK and CDR2 SYGVNS. The CDR3 nucleotides read TGTGCCAGCAGTCCTACCCCCGTGACATGGGGCCATTACGAGCAGTACTTC. The encoded protein is CASSPTPVTWGHYEQYF.

This clone was observed a few times. This may be a read error, as it is one base from a much larger clone. The V and J genes are TRBV7-9 and TRBJ1-1, with D tentatively TRBD1 (6 bases). The CDR3 contains 14 residues. Germline V gene data show CDR1 as SEHNR and CDR2 as FQNEAQ (reference sequence). Between the trimmed V and J ends, which lost 4 bases and 5 bases, there was a span of 14 bases. The CDR3 is CASSSEGDWTEAFF. The CDR3 coding sequence is TGTGCCAGCAGCTCGGAGGGGGATTGGACTGAAGCTTTCTTT.

The CDR3 here is CASSYSYSARVGSSNFF. The CDR3 region has the DNA TGTGCCAGCAGTTACTCCTATAGCGCGAGGGTTGGTTCGAGCAATTTCTTC. The chain is built from TRBV6-2 or TRBV6-3 and TRBJ2-1, with D possibly TRBD2 on 5 matching bases. The CDR3 is 17 amino acids. The germline V gene has CDR1 MNHEY and CDR2 SVGEGT. V lost 0 bases and J lost 16, with 28 bases in between.

In its sample, this clone was seen many times. The chain is built from TRBV12-3 or TRBV12-4 and TRBJ2-2, with D possibly matching TRBD2 (6 bases). V dropped 2 bases and J dropped 5 bases, with 12 bases sitting between them. The CDR3 totals 15 residues. The CDR3 reads CASSLFSGGTGELFF. CDR3 nucleotide sequence: TGTGCCAGCAGTTTATTCTCCGGGGGAACCGGGGAGCTGTTTTTT.

This clone has at least ten counts. In the same sample, other DNA sequences code for this CDR3. The chain uses TRBV7-2 and TRBJ1-6; D uncertain. Per the germline V gene, CDR1 is SGHTA and CDR2 is FQGNSA. The CDR3 spans 14 residues. The V and J ends lost 5 bases and 10 bases respectively, with 15 bases between them. The CDR3 loop is CASSIRSRGSPLHF. CDR3 DNA sequence: TGTGCCAGCAGCATTAGGTCCCGCGGGTCACCCCTCCACTTT.

The rearrangement uses TRBV7-9 and TRBJ2-7; no clear D. The germline CDR1 and CDR2 sequences are SEHNR and FQNEAQ (reference sequence). The CDR3 loop spans 13 amino acids. Trimming pared 7 bases from V and 5 bases from J, leaving 15 bases between. CDR3 protein: CASTSPTRHEQYF. The CDR3 DNA follows: TGTGCCAGCACCTCCCCGACGCGGCACGAGCAGTACTTC.

This chain joins TRBV6-1 and TRBJ1-5; D not certain. The V gene lost 1 base and the J gene lost 2 bases, with 6 bases spanning the gap. CDR1 is MNHNS and CDR2 is SASEGT in the germline V gene. CDR3 size: 14 residues. The DNA of the CDR3 is TGTGCCAGCAGTGAAGTGGGCTGCAATCAGCCCCAGCATTTT. It encodes CASSEVGCNQPQHF.

The sample holds many counts of this clone. The rearrangement links TRBV20-1 to TRBJ2-5; D is unclear. This CDR3 has 13 amino acids. V dropped 5 bases and J dropped 3 bases, with 13 bases sitting between them. Germline values: CDR1 DFQATT, CDR2 SNEGSKA (reference sequence). DNA for the CDR3: TGCAGTGCTCTCCATTCGGCAAAAGAGACCCAGTACTTC. Encoded protein: CSALHSAKETQYF.

This clone was seen at least ten times. This sequence joins TRBV6-2 or TRBV6-3 and TRBJ2-4; TRBD2 aligns across 12 bases. Trimming took 6 bases from V and 0 from J; bases not matched to a gene: 12. Germline values: CDR1 MNHEY, CDR2 SVGEGT. The CDR3 is 19 amino acids. The CDR3 spells CASSPASGGAELAKNIQYF. The CDR3 DNA is TGTGCCAGCAGCCCGGCTAGCGGGGGGGCCGAGTTAGCCAAAAACATTCAGTACTTC.

This clone has only a few counts. A clone one base away is much larger, so this may be a read error. J is TRBJ2-2 and V is TRBV7-9; D tentatively fits TRBD1 or TRBD2 (5 bases each). V gave up 10 bases and J gave up 3 bases, with 18 bases separating them. From germline, CDR1 is SEHNR and CDR2 FQNEAQ (reference sequence). The CDR3 is 15 amino acids. The CDR3 nucleotides read TGTGCCATCTTACCCACGGGACCTTACACCGGGGAGCTGTTTTTT. As protein: CAILPTGPYTGELFF.

On this clone: This may come from a read error, since a much larger clone is one base off. Other nucleotide sequences in the sample specify the same CDR3. The chain joins TRBV7-9 to TRBJ2-2, with TRBD2 as a possible D gene (6 bases). The germline CDR1 and CDR2 sequences are SEHNR and FQNEAQ (reference sequence). The CDR3 length is 13 residues. The CDR3 sequence: CASSRRGTGELFF. CDR3 bases: TGTGCCAGCAGCCGTCGGGGGACCGGGGAGCTGTTCTTT.

This clone has a count of ten or more. The chain uses TRBV28 and TRBJ2-3, with TRBD2 matching 8 bases. Looked up from germline, CDR1 is MDHEN and CDR2 is SYDVKM. The V and J ends lost 7 bases and 6 bases, in that order; junction bases with no gene match: 12. CDR3 length: 15 amino acids. CDR3 nucleotide sequence: TGTGCCAGCAAAAGCGGGGGCCCTGGTTCGGATACGCAGTATTTT. Amino acids: CASKSGGPGSDTQYF.

V and J are TRBV20-1 and TRBJ2-7; 8 nucleotides match TRBD2. Trimming at V came to 7 bases and at J to 4 bases, leaving 9 bases not matched to a gene. Germline V lookup: CDR1 DFQATT, CDR2 SNEGSKA (reference sequence). This CDR3 has 13 residues. CDR3 coding DNA: TGCAGTGGAAAGCGGGGGTGCCTGTACGAGCAGTACTTC. Translation: CSGKRGCLYEQYF.

This clone was recorded many times. The rearrangement links TRBV25-1 to TRBJ1-1; maybe TRBD1 (5 bases). Looked up from germline, CDR1 is MGHDK and CDR2 is SYGVNS. The CDR3 contains 14 residues. The V end was cut by 2 bases, the J end by 3 bases, with 10 bases between. The chain's CDR3 is CASSEQGPDTEAFF. CDR3 in DNA: TGTGCCAGCAGTGAACAGGGACCTGACACTGAAGCTTTCTTT.

This clone showed up many times. This sequence joins TRBV6-1 and TRBJ1-4; TRBD1 aligns across 7 bases. This CDR3 is 11 amino acids long. The germline V gene has CDR1 MNHNS and CDR2 SASEGT. Unmatched junction bases numbered 3, after V lost 9 bases and J lost 8 bases. The CDR3: CASEGAEKLFF. CDR3 nucleotides: TGTGCCAGTGAGGGGGCGGAAAAACTGTTTTTT.